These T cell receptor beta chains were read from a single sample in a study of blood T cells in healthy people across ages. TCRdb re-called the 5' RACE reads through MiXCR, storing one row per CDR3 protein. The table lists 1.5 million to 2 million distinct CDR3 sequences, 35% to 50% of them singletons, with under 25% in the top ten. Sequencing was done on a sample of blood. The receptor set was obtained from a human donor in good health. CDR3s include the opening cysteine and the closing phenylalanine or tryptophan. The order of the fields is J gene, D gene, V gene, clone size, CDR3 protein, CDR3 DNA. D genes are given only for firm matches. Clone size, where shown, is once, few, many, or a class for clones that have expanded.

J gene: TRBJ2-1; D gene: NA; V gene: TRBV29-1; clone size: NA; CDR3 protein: CSVEDPVYRSSYNEQFF; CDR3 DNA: TGCAGCGTTGAAGATCCGGTATACCGGAGCTCCTACAATGAGCAGTTCTTC
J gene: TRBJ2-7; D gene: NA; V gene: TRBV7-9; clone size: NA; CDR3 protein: CVSSPGRVSSEQYF; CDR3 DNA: TGTGTCAGCTCCCCGGGCAGGGTATCATCCGAGCAGTACTTC
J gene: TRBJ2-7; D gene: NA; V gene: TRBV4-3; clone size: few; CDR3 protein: CASSQDRASSDEQYF; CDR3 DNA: TGCGCCAGCAGCCAAGATCGGGCAAGTAGCGACGAGCAGTACTTC
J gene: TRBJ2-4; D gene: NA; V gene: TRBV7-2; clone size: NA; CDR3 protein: CASSLRGVGTGYFLAKNIQYF; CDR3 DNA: TGTGCCAGCAGCTTGCGGGGGGTGGGGACAGGGTACTTTTTAGCCAAAAACATTCAGTACTTC
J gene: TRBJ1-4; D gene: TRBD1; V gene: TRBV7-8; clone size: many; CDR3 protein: CASSIQGAATNEKLFF; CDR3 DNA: TGTGCCAGCAGCATACAGGGGGCGGCAACTAATGAAAAACTGTTTTTT
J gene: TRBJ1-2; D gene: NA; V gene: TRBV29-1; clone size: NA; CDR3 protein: CSVAPSGSLSGYTF; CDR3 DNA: TGCAGCGTTGCACCTAGCGGGTCACTCTCTGGCTACACCTTC
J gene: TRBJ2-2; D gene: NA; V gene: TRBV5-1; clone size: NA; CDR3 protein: CASSLDLITGELFF; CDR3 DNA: TGCGCCAGCAGCTTGGACTTAATCACCGGGGAGCTGTTTTTT
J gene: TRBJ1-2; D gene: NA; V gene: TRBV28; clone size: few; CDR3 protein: CASSRSRAESYYYGYTF; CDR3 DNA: TGTGCCAGCAGCCGATCCCGGGCCGAATCGTACTACTATGGCTACACCTTC
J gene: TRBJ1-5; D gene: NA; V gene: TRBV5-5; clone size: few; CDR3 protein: CASSESGSNQPQHF; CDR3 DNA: TGTGCCAGCAGCGAGTCAGGCAGCAATCAGCCCCAGCATTTT
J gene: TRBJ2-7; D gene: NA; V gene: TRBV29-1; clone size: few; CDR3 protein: CSVERGLGQQYF; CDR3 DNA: TGCAGCGTTGAACGTGGGCTGGGACAGCAGTACTTC
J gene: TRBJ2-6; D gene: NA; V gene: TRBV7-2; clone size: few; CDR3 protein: CASSSPSGSGANVLTF; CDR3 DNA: TGTGCCAGCAGCTCCCCATCGGGCTCTGGGGCCAACGTCCTGACTTTC
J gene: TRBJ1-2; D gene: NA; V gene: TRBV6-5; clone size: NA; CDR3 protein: CASSWNALGGYTF; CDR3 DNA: TGTGCCAGCAGTTGGAACGCCCTCGGCGGCTACACCTTC
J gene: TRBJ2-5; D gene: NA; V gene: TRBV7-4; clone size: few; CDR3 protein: CASSLSTGGTQYF; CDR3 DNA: TGTGCCAGCAGCTTATCGACAGGCGGCACCCAGTACTTC
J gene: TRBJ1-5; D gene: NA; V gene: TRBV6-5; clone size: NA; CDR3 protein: CASRLRPYSNQPQHF; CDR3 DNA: TGTGCCAGCAGGTTGAGGCCTTATAGCAATCAGCCCCAGCATTTT
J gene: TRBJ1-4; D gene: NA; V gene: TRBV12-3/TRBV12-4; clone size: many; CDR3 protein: CASSSDSLNEKLFF; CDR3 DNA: TGTGCCAGCAGTTCGGACAGCCTTAATGAAAAACTGTTTTTT
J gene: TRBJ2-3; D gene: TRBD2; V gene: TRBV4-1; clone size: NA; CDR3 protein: CASSQDMGGGSNTQYF; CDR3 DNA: TGCGCCAGCAGCCAAGACATGGGCGGGGGGTCAAATACGCAGTATTTT
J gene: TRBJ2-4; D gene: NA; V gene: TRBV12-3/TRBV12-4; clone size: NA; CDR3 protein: CASSFGTGWASGKNIQYF; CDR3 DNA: TGTGCCAGCAGTTTTGGAACAGGGTGGGCTAGCGGCAAAAACATTCAGTACTTC
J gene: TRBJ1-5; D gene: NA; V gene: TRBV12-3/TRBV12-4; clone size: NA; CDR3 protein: CASSLNRAEQPQHF; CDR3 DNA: TGTGCCAGCAGTTTAAACAGGGCGGAGCAGCCCCAGCATTTT
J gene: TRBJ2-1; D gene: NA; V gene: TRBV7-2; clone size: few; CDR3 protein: CASSLSPPQIASYNEQFF; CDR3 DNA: TGTGCCAGCAGCTTGTCCCCACCACAAATAGCCTCCTACAATGAGCAGTTCTTC
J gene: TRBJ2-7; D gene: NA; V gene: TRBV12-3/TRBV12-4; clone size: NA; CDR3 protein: CASSFSGEGYEQYF; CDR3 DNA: TGTGCCAGCAGTTTTTCAGGGGAGGGCTACGAGCAGTACTTC
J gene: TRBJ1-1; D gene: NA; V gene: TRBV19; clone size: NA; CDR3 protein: CASSEDFRKAFF; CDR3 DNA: TGTGCCAGTAGTGAGGACTTCAGGAAAGCTTTCTTT
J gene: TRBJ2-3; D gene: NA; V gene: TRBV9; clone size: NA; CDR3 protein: CASSVGRNPDTQYF; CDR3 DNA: TGTGCCAGCAGCGTCGGTAGAAACCCAGATACGCAGTATTTT
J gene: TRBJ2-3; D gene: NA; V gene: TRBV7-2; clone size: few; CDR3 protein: CASSLYTLREKDTQYF; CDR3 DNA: TGTGCCAGCAGCTTATACACCCTCCGGGAGAAAGATACGCAGTATTTT
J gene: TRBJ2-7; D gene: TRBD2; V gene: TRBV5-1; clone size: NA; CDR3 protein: CASSPRTSGVTYEQYF; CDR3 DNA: TGCGCCAGCAGCCCTAGGACTAGCGGGGTTACCTACGAGCAGTACTTC
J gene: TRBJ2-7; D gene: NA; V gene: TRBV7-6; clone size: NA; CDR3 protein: CASSVRESSYEQYF; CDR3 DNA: TGTGCCAGCAGCGTCAGGGAATCCTCCTACGAGCAGTACTTC
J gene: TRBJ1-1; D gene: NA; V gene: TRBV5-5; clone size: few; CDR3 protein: CASSLEEEVNTEAFF; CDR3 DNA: TGTGCCAGCAGCTTGGAAGAGGAAGTGAACACTGAAGCTTTCTTT
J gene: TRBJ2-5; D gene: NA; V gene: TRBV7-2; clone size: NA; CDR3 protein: CTSSLGTGRKTQYF; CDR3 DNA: TGTACCAGCAGCTTAGGTACAGGAAGGAAGACCCAGTACTTC
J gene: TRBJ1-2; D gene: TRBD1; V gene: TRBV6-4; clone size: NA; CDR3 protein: CASSPGQGAWGYTF; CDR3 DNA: TGTGCCAGCAGCCCGGGACAGGGGGCGTGGGGCTACACCTTC
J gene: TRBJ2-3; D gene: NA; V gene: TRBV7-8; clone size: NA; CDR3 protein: CASTLRPVAPVDTQYF; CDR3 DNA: TGTGCCAGCACTTTACGACCGGTCGCCCCGGTAGATACGCAGTATTTT
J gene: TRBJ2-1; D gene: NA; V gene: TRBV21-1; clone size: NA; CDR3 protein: CASSRDINNNEQFF; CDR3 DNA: TGTGCCAGCAGCAGGGACATAAATAACAATGAGCAGTTCTTC
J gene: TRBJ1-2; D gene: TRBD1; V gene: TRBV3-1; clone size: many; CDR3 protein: CASSPGQVGYGYTF; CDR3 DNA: TGTGCCAGCAGCCCTGGACAGGTTGGCTATGGCTACACCTTC
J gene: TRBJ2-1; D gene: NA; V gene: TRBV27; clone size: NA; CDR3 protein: CASSPGRGRYEQFF; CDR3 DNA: TGTGCCAGCTCACCAGGGAGGGGGCGCTACGAGCAGTTCTTC
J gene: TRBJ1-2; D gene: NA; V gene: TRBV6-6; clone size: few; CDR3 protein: CASSYSTDKGNGYTF; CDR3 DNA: TGTGCCAGCAGTTACTCGACCGATAAGGGCAATGGCTACACCTTC
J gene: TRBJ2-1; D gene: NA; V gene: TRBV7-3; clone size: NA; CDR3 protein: CASSARGLYNEQFF; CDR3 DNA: TGTGCCAGCAGCGCCCGGGGGTTATACAATGAGCAGTTCTTC
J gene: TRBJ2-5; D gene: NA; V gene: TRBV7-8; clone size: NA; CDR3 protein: CASSLVGWVALGETQYF; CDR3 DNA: TGTGCCAGCAGCTTAGTTGGATGGGTGGCCCTTGGGGAGACCCAGTACTTC
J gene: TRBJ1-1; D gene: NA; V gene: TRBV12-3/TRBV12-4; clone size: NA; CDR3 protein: CASTNIQGLNTEAFF; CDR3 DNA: TGTGCCAGCACTAATATACAGGGATTGAACACTGAAGCTTTCTTT
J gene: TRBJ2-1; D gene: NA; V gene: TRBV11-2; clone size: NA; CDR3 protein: CASSLGGRIYEQFF; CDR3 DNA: TGTGCCAGCAGCTTAGGTGGGAGAATATATGAGCAGTTCTTC
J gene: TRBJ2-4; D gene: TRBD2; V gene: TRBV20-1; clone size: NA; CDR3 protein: CSARLAGAFYNEQYF; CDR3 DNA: TGCAGTGCTCGTCTAGCGGGGGCCTTCTACAATGAGCAGTACTTC
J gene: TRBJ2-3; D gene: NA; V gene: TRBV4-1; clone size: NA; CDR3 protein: CASSAQTGALTDTQYF; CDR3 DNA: TGCGCCAGCAGCGCTCAGACGGGGGCCCTTACAGATACGCAGTATTTT
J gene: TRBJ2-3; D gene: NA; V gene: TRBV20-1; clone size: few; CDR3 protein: CSAISGDTQYF; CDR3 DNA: TGCAGTGCTATAAGTGGGGATACGCAGTATTTT
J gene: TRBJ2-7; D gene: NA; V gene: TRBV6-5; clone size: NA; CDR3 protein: CASSPEIQGFYEQYF; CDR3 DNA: TGTGCCAGCAGCCCTGAAATACAGGGTTTCTACGAGCAGTACTTC
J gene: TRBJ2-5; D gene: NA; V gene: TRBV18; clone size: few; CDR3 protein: CASSRPGSQETQYF; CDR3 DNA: TGTGCCAGCTCACGGCCGGGTAGTCAAGAGACCCAGTACTTC
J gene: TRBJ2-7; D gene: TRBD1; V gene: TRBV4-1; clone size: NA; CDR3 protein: CASSQALTGGAPYEQYF; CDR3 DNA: TGCGCCAGCAGCCAAGCTTTGACAGGGGGCGCACCCTACGAGCAGTACTTC
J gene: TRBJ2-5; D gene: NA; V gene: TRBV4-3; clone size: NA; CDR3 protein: CASSPRDRLETQYF; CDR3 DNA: TGCGCCAGCAGCCCCCGGGACCGACTAGAGACCCAGTACTTC
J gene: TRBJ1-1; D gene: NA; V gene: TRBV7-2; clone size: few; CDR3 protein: CASSDYMGTAFF; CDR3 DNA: TGTGCCAGCAGCGATTATATGGGTACAGCTTTCTTT
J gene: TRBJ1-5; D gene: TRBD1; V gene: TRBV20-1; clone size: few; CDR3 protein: CSAHVPGQAGSQPQHF; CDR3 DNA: TGCAGTGCTCACGTCCCGGGACAGGCGGGTAGTCAGCCCCAGCATTTT
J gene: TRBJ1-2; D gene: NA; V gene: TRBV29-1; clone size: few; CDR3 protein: CSVERQTNYGYTF; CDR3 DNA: TGCAGCGTTGAACGACAGACTAACTATGGCTACACCTTC
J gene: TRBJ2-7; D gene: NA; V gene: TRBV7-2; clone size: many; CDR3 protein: CASTPGPTYEQYF; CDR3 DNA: TGTGCCAGCACCCCGGGACCTACCTACGAGCAGTACTTC
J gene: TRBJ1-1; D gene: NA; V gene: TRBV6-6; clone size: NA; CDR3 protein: CASTRGRGDTEAFF; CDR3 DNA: TGTGCCAGCACCCGTGGCCGGGGGGACACTGAAGCTTTCTTT
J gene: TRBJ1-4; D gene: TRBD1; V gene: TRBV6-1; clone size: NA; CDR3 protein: CASRDPKDRFNEKLFF; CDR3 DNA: TGTGCCAGCAGGGACCCTAAGGACAGGTTTAATGAAAAACTGTTTTTT
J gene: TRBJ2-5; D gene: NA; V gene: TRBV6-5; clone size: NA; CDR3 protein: CAGSSGWSGETQYF; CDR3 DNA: TGTGCCGGCAGTTCAGGGTGGAGTGGAGAGACCCAGTACTTC
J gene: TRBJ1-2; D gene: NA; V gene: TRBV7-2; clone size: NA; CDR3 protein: CASSLLEGGYTF; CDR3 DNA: TGTGCCAGCAGCCTGCTTGAGGGCGGCTACACCTTC
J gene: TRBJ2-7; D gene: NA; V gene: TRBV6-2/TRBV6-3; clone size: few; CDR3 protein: CATKQALDSYEQYF; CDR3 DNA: TGTGCCACCAAACAGGCGCTTGACTCCTACGAGCAGTACTTC
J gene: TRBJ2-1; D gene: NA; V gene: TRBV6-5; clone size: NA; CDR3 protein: CASSPSWGDRFF; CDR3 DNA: TGTGCCAGCAGCCCCTCCTGGGGGGACCGGTTCTTC
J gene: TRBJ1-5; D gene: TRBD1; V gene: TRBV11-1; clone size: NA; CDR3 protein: CASSPKPTGFSNQPQHF; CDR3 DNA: TGTGCCAGCAGCCCAAAACCGACAGGGTTTAGCAATCAGCCCCAGCATTTT